These 11 T cell receptor beta chains came from one sample sequenced in a study of cytomegalovirus exposure and HLA in healthy donors. TCRdb's copy holds only in-frame clones and misses some; the assay was immunoSEQ multiplex PCR. The sample has more than 95,000 clones; roughly nine tenths are singletons. Sequencing input: PBMCs. The receptors come from a young woman in good health and CMV-seropositive.

The chain couples TRBV30 to TRBJ2-1; 8 bases fit TRBD2. The CDR3 runs to 14 residues. Unmatched junction bases numbered 9, after V lost 4 bases and J lost 7 bases. CDR1 is GTSNPN, CDR2 SVGIG, per germline (reference sequence). DNA for the CDR3: TGTGCCTGGAAGAACAGCGGGAGTACGAATGAGCAGTTCTTC. This codes for CAWKNSGSTNEQFF.

J is TRBJ1-2 and V is TRBV2; D may be TRBD1 (6 bases). The CDR3 sequence is 16 residues long. V shed 4 bases and J shed 4 bases, with 19 bases lying between them. Germline V gene lookup returns CDR1 SNHLY and CDR2 FYNNEI. This CDR3 is CASSGLGEQGGYGYTF. CDR3 coding DNA: TGTGCCAGCAGTGGCTTAGGCGAACAGGGTGGCTATGGCTACACCTTC. Combining the CDR3 with reference TRBV2 and TRBJ1-2 gives the whole variable domain EPEVTQTPSHQVTQMGQEVILRCVPISNHLYFYWYRQILGQKVEFLVSFYNNEISEKSEIFDDQFSVERPDGSNFTLKIRSTKLEDSAMYFCASSGLGEQGGYGYTFGSGTRLTVV.

There are a few counts of this clone. DNA for the CDR3: TGTGCCAGTAGTAGAACCGGGATAGCGACATCCGAGCAGTACTTC. The encoded protein is CASSRTGIATSEQYF. J is TRBJ2-7 and V is TRBV19, with D maybe TRBD2 (5 bases). Germline values: CDR1 LNHDA, CDR2 SQIVND (reference sequence). V shed 4 bases and J shed 6 bases, with 19 bases lying between them. The CDR3 covers 15 residues.

This clone has only a few counts. The J gene is TRBJ1-2, the V gene TRBV2, with 8 bases aligning to TRBD1. V lost 6 bases to trimming and J lost 6 bases; unmatched junction nucleotides: 3. The CDR3 is 12 amino acids. Germline lookup yields CDR1 SNHLY and CDR2 FYNNEI. DNA of the CDR3: TGTGCCAGCAGGGACAGGGAGCATGGCTACACCTTC. Translated: CASRDREHGYTF.

This clone occurred once. V and J are TRBV5-1 and TRBJ2-2, with TRBD1 matching 8 bases. Germline lookup yields CDR1 SGHRS and CDR2 YFSETQ. The CDR3 has 17 amino acids. Trimming took 0 bases from V and 4 from J; bases not matched to a gene: 8. Here the CDR3 DNA reads TGCGCCAGCAGCTTGGCCTCAGGGGGCGCGGGCACCGGGGAGCTGTTTTTT. Translated: CASSLASGGAGTGELFF.

This rearrangement joins TRBV5-1 to TRBJ2-3; 10 nucleotides match TRBD2. The CDR3 is made up of 14 amino acids. The V and J ends lost 2 bases and 5 bases, in that order; junction bases with no gene match: 2. CDR1 is SGHRS and CDR2 is YFSETQ in the germline V gene. CDR3: CASSLLAGKDTQYF. The CDR3 DNA is TGCGCCAGCAGCTTACTAGCGGGGAAAGATACGCAGTATTTT.

The chain uses TRBV2 and TRBJ2-1; TRBD2 is a possible D gene (5 bases). The CDR3 is 16 residues long. Trimming took 1 base from V and 4 from J, leaving 14 bases between them. The germline CDR1 and CDR2 sequences are SNHLY and FYNNEI. The CDR3 loop is CASSEVGGHSYNEQFF. The DNA for the CDR3 is TGTGCCAGCAGTGAAGTTGGCGGGCACTCTTACAATGAGCAGTTCTTC.

V usage is TRBV30 and J usage is TRBJ1-1, with D perhaps matching TRBD1 (6 bases). The CDR3 loop spans 13 amino acids. V lost 3 bases, J lost 5 bases, and 13 bases lay in between. The V gene's germline CDR1 is GTSNPN and CDR2 SVGIG (reference sequence). This CDR3 reads CAWSQGLGTEAFF. CDR3 DNA sequence: TGTGCCTGGAGCCAGGGGCTGGGAACTGAAGCTTTCTTT.

V and J are TRBV9 and TRBJ2-3; 7 positions match TRBD1. The CDR3 covers 15 residues. The trim removed 0 bases at V and 3 bases at J, leaving 4 bases unmatched. The germline gives CDR1 SGDLS, CDR2 YYNGEE. In DNA form, the CDR3 reads TGTGCCAGCAGCGTAGTGGCAGGGGGAACAGATACGCAGTATTTT. Translated: CASSVVAGGTDTQYF.

The CDR3 nucleotides are TGTGCCATCAAGGAGGGACAGGTCGACTACGAGCAGTACTTC. Amino acid sequence: CAIKEGQVDYEQYF. This chain joins TRBV10-3 and TRBJ2-7, with 8 bases matching TRBD1. The V gene end was trimmed by 7 bases and the J gene end by 3 bases; junction bases not matched to a gene: 8. CDR1 and CDR2 (germline): ENHRY, SYGVKD. This CDR3 is 14 amino acids long.

V is TRBV7-2 and J is TRBJ2-1, with D possibly being TRBD1 (6 bases). V was pared by 1 base and J by 11 bases, with 12 bases between. CDR1 is SGHTA and CDR2 is FQGNSA in the germline V gene. The CDR3 runs to 13 residues. The chain's CDR3 is CASSLGGDRKQFF. The DNA of the CDR3 is TGTGCCAGCAGCTTAGGCGGAGACAGGAAGCAGTTCTTC.